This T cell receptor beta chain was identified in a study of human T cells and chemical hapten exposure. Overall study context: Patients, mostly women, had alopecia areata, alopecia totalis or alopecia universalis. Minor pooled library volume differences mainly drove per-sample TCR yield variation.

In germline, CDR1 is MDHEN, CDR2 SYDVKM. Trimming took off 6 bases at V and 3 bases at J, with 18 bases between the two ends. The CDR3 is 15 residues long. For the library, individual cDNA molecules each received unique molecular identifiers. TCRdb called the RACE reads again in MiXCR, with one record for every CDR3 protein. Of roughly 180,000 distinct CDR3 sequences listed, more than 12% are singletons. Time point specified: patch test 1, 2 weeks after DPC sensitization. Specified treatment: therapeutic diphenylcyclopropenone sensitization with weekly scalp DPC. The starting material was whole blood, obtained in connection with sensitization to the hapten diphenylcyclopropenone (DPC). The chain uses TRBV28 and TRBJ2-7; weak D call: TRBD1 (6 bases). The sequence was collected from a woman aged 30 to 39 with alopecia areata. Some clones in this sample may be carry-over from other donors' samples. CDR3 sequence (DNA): TGTGCCAGCAGCACAGGGACACCTCTCAACTACGAGCAGTACTTC. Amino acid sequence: CASSTGTPLNYEQYF.